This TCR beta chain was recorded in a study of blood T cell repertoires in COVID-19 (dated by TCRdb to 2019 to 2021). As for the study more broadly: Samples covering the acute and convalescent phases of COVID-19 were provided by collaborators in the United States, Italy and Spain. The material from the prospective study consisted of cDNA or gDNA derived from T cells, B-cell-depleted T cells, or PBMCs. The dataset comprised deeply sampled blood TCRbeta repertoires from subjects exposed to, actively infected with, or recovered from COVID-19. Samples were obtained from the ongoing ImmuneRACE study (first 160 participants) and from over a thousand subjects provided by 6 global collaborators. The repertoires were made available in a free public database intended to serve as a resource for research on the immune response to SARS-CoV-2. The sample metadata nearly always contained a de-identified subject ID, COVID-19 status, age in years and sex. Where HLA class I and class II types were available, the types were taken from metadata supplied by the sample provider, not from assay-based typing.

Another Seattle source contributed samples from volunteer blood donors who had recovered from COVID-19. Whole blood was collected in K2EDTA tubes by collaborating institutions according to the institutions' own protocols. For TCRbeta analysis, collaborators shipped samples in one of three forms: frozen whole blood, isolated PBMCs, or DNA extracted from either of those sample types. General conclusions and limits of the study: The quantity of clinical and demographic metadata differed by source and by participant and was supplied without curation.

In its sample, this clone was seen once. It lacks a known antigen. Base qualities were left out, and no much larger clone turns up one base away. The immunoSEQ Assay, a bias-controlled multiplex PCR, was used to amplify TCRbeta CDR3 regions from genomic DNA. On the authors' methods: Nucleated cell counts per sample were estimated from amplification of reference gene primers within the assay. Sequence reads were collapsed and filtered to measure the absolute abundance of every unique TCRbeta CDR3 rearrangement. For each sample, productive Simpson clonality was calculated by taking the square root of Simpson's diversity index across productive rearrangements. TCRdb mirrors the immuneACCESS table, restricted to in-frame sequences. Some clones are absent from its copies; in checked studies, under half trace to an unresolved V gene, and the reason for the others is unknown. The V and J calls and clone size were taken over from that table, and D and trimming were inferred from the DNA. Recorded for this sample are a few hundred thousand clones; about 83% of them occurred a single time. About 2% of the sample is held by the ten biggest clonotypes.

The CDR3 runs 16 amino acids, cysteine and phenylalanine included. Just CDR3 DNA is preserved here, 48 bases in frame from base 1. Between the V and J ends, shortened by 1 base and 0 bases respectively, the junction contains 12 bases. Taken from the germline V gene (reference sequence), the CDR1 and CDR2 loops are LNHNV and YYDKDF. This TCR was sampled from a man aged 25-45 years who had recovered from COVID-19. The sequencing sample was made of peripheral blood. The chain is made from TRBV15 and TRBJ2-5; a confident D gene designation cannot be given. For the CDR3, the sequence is CATSRGQAEYQETQYF. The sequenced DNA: TGTGCCACCAGCAGAGGGCAGGCAGAGTACCAAGAGACCCAGTACTTC.